These 19 T cell receptor beta chains originate from one sample sequenced in a study of brain metastases from non-small cell lung cancer. Here immunoSEQ multiplex PCR was the method, and the copy in TCRdb shows in-frame clones only, minus some. The table has about 770 clones, about 86% seen once. Sequencing was carried out using primary lung tumor tissue. These receptors were collected from a donor at least 40 years old with non-small cell lung cancer.

V usage is TRBV12-3 or TRBV12-4 and J usage is TRBJ1-2; D not certain. V lost 11 bases, J lost 4 bases, and 14 bases lay in between. The CDR3 is 12 residues long. CDR3 loop: CASSEIPYGYTF. The CDR3 nucleotides read TGTGCCTCTAGTGAGATACCCTATGGCTACACCTTC.

This chain links TRBV6-2 or TRBV6-3 with TRBJ1-3; D gene uncertain. V was pared by 4 bases and J by 0 bases, with 4 bases between. Germline V CDR1 and CDR2: MNHEY, SVGEGT. The CDR3 sequence is 13 residues long. CDR3 sequence reads: CASSSHSGNTIYF. CDR3 nucleotide sequence: TGTGCCAGCAGTTCTCACTCTGGAAACACCATATATTTT.

The rearrangement joins TRBV28 to TRBJ2-3; D may be TRBD1 or TRBD2 (5 bases each). Trimming removed 9 bases at V and 2 bases at J, with 12 bases between. This CDR3 is 13 amino acids long. From germline, CDR1 is MDHEN and CDR2 SYDVKM. CDR3 region: CASRPGPTDTQYF. Written as DNA, the CDR3 is TGTGCCAGTCGACCGGGGCCCACAGATACGCAGTATTTT.

The V and J genes are TRBV2 and TRBJ1-1; no clear D gene. Germline loops: CDR1 SNHLY, CDR2 FYNNEI. The CDR3 is 14 residues long. Between the trimmed V and J ends, which lost 0 bases and 2 bases, there was a span of 7 bases. CDR3 protein: CASSEALYNTEAFF. For the CDR3, the DNA is TGTGCCAGCAGTGAAGCGCTATATAACACTGAAGCTTTCTTT. The full variable domain, in which reference TRBV2 and TRBJ1-1 provide the parts outside the CDR3, is EPEVTQTPSHQVTQMGQEVILRCVPISNHLYFYWYRQILGQKVEFLVSFYNNEISEKSEIFDDQFSVERPDGSNFTLKIRSTKLEDSAMYFCASSEALYNTEAFFGQGTRLTVV.

The count of this clone is one. V usage is TRBV7-9 and J usage is TRBJ1-4, with a possible D match to TRBD1 (6 bases). The CDR3 loop spans 14 amino acids. V was trimmed by 5 bases and J by 11 bases, leaving 18 bases between them. CDR1 and CDR2 (germline): SEHNR, FQNEAQ (reference sequence). The CDR3: CASSEAAGDRKLFF. The CDR3 DNA reads TGTGCCAGCAGCGAGGCAGCAGGGGATAGGAAACTGTTTTTT.

The chain has TRBV30 and TRBJ2-7; tentatively, D is TRBD1 (5 bases). The CDR3 runs 11 residues. Germline CDR1 GTSNPN, CDR2 SVGIG (reference sequence). Trimming shortened V by 4 bases and J by 4 bases, and 8 bases separated the two germline ends. The CDR3 DNA sequence: TGTGCCTGGACCAGGGAATACGAGCAGTACTTC. It translates to CAWTREYEQYF.

The chain employs TRBV7-8 and TRBJ2-5; TRBD2 is a possible D gene (5 bases). Germline loops: CDR1 SGHVS, CDR2 FQNEAQ. Trimming removed 5 bases at V and 3 bases at J, with 10 bases between. The CDR3 is made up of 13 amino acids. Here the CDR3 reads CASSRGTEETQYF. The CDR3, as DNA: TGTGCCAGCAGCCGGGGAACTGAAGAGACCCAGTACTTC.

This clone was recorded only once. The chain carries TRBV6-2 or TRBV6-3 and TRBJ2-5; 9 bases line up with TRBD2. This CDR3 region has 14 residues. CDR1 is MNHEY, CDR2 SVGEGT, per germline. The J segment lost 2 bases and the V segment lost 5 bases, leaving 3 bases of the junction unmatched. The DNA for the CDR3 is TGTGCCAGCAGTCGTAGCGGGGGACAAGAGACCCAGTACTTC. Translation gives CASSRSGGQETQYF.

This clone has only one observation. One junction end disagrees with the germline gene, perhaps due to a read error. The chain links TRBV3-1 (or the pseudogene TRBV3-2) to TRBJ2-7; D gene unclear. The CDR3 contains 10 residues. CDR1 LGHDT and CDR2 YNNKEL come from the germline V gene (reference sequence). The CDR3: CVSPEREQYF. Here the CDR3 DNA reads TGTGTCAGCCCCGAGCGAGAGCAGTACTTC.

This clone was detected once. Here the CDR3 reads CATSQGYYEQYF. CDR3 DNA sequence: TGTGCCACCTCCCAGGGGTATTACGAGCAGTACTTC. The gene calls are TRBV11-3 and TRBJ2-7; weak D call: TRBD1 (6 bases). Germline values: CDR1 SGHNT, CDR2 YENEEA. V gave up 10 bases and J gave up 4 bases, with 14 bases separating them. The CDR3 has 12 residues.

As to this clone: Its ends do not fully match the called genes, so a read error is possible. Distinct nucleotide sequences in the sample also encode this CDR3. V gene TRBV5-6 combines with J gene TRBJ1-2; 8 bases line up with TRBD1. The CDR3 is 15 residues long. Germline CDR1 is SGHDT and CDR2 is YYEEEE. CDR3 DNA: TGTGCCAGCAGCTCCGACAGGGGCATAAATTATGGTTACACCTTC. Protein sequence: CASSSDRGINYGYTF. The full variable domain, its missing parts supplied by reference TRBV5-6 and TRBJ1-2, is DAGVTQSPTHLIKTRGQQVTLRCSPKSGHDTVSWYQQALGQGPQFIFQYYEEEERQRGNFPDRFSGHQFPNYSSELNVNALLLGDSALYLCASSSDRGINYGYTFGSGTRLTVV.

J is TRBJ2-3 and V is TRBV18; D remains ambiguous. V was clipped by 6 bases and J by 2 bases, with 15 bases between them. Germline V gene lookup returns CDR1 KGHSH and CDR2 LQKENI. This CDR3 has 15 amino acids. CDR3 amino acids: CASSSRTEFTDTQYF. The CDR3 bases are TGTGCCAGCTCCTCAAGGACGGAATTCACAGATACGCAGTATTTT.

A single count supports this clone. The V call is TRBV3-1 (or the pseudogene TRBV3-2), the J call TRBJ2-3; 16 bases are shared with TRBD2. V gave up 5 bases and J gave up 4 bases; unmatched junction bases: 3. The germline CDR1 and CDR2 sequences are LGHDT and YNNKEL (reference sequence). The length of the CDR3 is 16 residues. The CDR3 bases are TGTGCCAGCAGCTGGGGACTAGCGGGAGGGGCAGATACGCAGTATTTT. As protein: CASSWGLAGGADTQYF.

This chain uses TRBV19 with TRBJ2-1; the D is unclear. CDR3 size: 10 residues. V shed 7 bases and J shed 6 bases, with 4 bases lying between them. Germline-derived CDR1 and CDR2 are LNHDA and SQIVND (reference sequence). The DNA for the CDR3 is TGTGCCAGTATGGGCAATGAGCAGTTCTTC. Translating it yields CASMGNEQFF.

Worth noting for this clone: At the DNA level, this CDR3 is encoded by other sequences in the same sample as well. The CDR3 loop is CASSLFAGGNYGYTF. The CDR3, as DNA: TGTGCCAGCAGTTTATTTGCAGGGGGAAATTATGGCTACACCTTC. This rearrangement joins TRBV27 to TRBJ1-2, with 7 bases that match TRBD1. Trimming took 1 base from V and 5 from J; bases not matched to a gene: 7. The CDR3 totals 15 residues. The germline CDR1 and CDR2 sequences are MNHEY and SMNVEV (reference sequence).

J is TRBJ2-2 and V is TRBV19; 8 bases align to TRBD1. V was pared by 2 bases and J by 6 bases, with 5 bases of the junction left unmatched. CDR3 length: 15 residues. Germline lookup yields CDR1 LNHDA and CDR2 SQIVND (reference sequence). The CDR3 DNA is TGTGCCAGTAGTATACAGGGGGCGGTATCCGGGGAGCTGTTTTTT. This codes for CASSIQGAVSGELFF.

As regards this clone: Other DNA sequences in this specimen translate into the identical CDR3. The chain recombines TRBV28 with TRBJ2-4; the D gene could be TRBD1 or TRBD2 (6 bases each). The germline gives CDR1 MDHEN, CDR2 SYDVKM. The CDR3 length is 15 residues. V was shortened by 5 bases and J by 5 bases, with 16 bases between the two germline ends. CDR3 nucleotides: TGTGCCAGCAGTGGGGGGCCAGGATTCGAAAACATTCAGTACTTC. The encoded protein is CASSGGPGFENIQYF. Looking up the rest from reference TRBV28 and TRBJ2-4 gives the full variable domain: DVKVTQSSRYLVKRTGEKVFLECVQDMDHENMFWYRQDPGLGLRLIYFSYDVKMKEKGDIPEGYSVSREKKERFSLILESASTNQTSMYLCASSGGPGFENIQYFGAGTRLSVL.

The J gene is TRBJ1-5, the V gene TRBV6-2 or TRBV6-3; D not resolved. CDR1 MNHEY and CDR2 SVGEGT come from the germline V gene. This CDR3 contains 16 residues. The V end lost 3 bases, the J end lost 0 bases, and 12 bases lay between the germline ends. In DNA, the CDR3 is TGTGCCAGCAGTTATAGTACAGAGTATAGCAATCAGCCCCAGCATTTT. Encoded protein: CASSYSTEYSNQPQHF.

The chain employs TRBV3-1 (or the pseudogene TRBV3-2) and TRBJ2-5; D is unclear. Germline CDR1 reads LGHDT; CDR2 reads YNNKEL (reference sequence). There are 14 residues in the CDR3. V dropped 3 bases and J dropped 7 bases, with 15 bases sitting between them. The CDR3 DNA sequence: TGTGCCAGCAGCCAGGGCGGACCCTTGGGGACCCAGTACTTC. Its translation is CASSQGGPLGTQYF.